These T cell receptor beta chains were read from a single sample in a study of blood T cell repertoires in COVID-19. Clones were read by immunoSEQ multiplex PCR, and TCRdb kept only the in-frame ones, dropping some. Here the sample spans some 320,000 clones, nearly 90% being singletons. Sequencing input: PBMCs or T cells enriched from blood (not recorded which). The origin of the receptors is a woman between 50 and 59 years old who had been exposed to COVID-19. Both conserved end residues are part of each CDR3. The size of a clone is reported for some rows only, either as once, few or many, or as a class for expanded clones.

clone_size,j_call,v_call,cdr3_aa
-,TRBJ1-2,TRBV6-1,CASSEPGRSGYTF
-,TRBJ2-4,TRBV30,CAWSTGDIQYF
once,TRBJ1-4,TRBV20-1,CSASYSEKLFF
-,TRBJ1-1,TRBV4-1,CASSQEGRYMNTEAFF
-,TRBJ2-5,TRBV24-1,CATSDPRVSETQYF
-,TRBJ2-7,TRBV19,CASSPRGLAGPKDSYEQYF
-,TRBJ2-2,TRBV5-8,CASSFLASAFTGELFF
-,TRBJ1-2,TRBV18,CASSPQFGTGSF
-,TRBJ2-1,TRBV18,CASSPQGWRESEEQFF
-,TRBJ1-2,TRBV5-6,CASSIGTGAGYTF
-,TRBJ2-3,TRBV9,CASSGSGTSLLDTQYF
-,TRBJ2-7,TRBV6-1,CASSGTRGQARSYEQYF
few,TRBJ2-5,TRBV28,CASSLRRGLAGKETQYF
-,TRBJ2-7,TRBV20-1,CSASRGGVGTGVQYF
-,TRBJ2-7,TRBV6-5,CASMAGTLYEQYF
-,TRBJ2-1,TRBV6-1,CASSERTSAEQFF
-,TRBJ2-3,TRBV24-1,CATNAQGLDTQYF
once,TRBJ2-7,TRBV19,CASSIGGPPYEQYF
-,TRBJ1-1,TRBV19,CASSWTGGKEAFF
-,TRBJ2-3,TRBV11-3,CASSLGLALTDTQYF
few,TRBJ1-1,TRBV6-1,CASSESVYHMNTEAFF
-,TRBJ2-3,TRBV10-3,CAISRGAGETTDTQYF
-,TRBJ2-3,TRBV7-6,CASSSRQIPDTQYF
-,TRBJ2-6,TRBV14,CASSQTGLEGLSGANVLTF
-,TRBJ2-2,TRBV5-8,CASSKRGSGELFF
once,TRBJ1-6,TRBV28,CASSLTGQVLNSPLHF
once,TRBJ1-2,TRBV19,CASSTAKRGGYTF
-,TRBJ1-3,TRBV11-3,CASSLGRGSGNTIYF
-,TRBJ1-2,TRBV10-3,CAIKRDTNYGYTF
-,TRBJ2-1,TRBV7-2,CASSQLAGVGNEQFF
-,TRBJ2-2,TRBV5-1,CASSWRTGGDTGELFF
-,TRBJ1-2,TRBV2,CASSETKGGLYGYTF
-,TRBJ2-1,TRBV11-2,CASSGETGGRPYNEQFF
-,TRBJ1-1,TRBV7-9,CASSPWVGRGGTEAFF
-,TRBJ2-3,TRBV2,CADRWRLSTDTQYF
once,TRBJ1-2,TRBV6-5,CASSPRGQSQGYTF
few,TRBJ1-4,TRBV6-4,CAPSRGEKLFF
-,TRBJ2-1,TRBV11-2,CASSSWTSGGANEQFF
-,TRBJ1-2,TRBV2,CASRAAGTGIGYTF
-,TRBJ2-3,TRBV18,CASSRSRDSYSTDTQYF
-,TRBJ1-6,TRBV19,CASSKGTGVDSPLHF
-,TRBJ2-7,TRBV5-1,CASSSQGQGSDEQYF
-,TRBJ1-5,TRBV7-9,CASSLDQGNPQHF
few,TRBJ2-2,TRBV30,CAWSGQYSPGELFF
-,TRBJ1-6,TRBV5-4,CASRPTQGQNSPLHF
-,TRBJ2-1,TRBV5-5,CASSLVFRGSSYNEQFF
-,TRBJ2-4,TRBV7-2,CASSFDTGWGPKNIQYF
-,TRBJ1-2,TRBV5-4,CASSSTQGSDGYTF
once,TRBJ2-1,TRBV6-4,CASSGSRRGSDEQFF
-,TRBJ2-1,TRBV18,CASSPITGSYNEQFF
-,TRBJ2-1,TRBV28,CASSSRGPNNEQFF
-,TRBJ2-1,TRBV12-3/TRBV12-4,CASRRDSTNEQFF
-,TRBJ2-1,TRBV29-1,CSANGGGYNEQFF